This T cell receptor beta chain derives from a study of blood T cell repertoires in COVID-19. As for the study in general: Material from acute and convalescent COVID-19 was sourced from the United States, Italy and Spain. Sources were T cells, B-cell-depleted T cells, or PBMCs; the material itself was cDNA or gDNA.

Using immunoSEQ multiplex PCR, the repertoire was profiled, and TCRdb retains in-frame clones only, with some absent. The data show 150,000 to 200,000 clones, around 83% seen once. J was trimmed by 0 bases and V by 6 bases; bases with no gene match: 11. Looked up from germline, CDR1 is LGHDT and CDR2 is YNNKEL (reference sequence). CDR3 length equals 17 residues. Seattle patient enrollment occurred during active infection, with longitudinal follow-up thereafter. Specimen: peripheral blood. The J gene is TRBJ2-3, the V gene TRBV3-1 (or the pseudogene TRBV3-2), with 8 bases that match TRBD2. The TCR was taken from a woman aged 70 to 79 with COVID-19, enrolled during active disease. Written as DNA, the CDR3 is TGTGCCAGCAGAATGGGGCCCTCTAGCGGGAGCACAGATACGCAGTATTTT. It specifies CASRMGPSSGSTDTQYF.